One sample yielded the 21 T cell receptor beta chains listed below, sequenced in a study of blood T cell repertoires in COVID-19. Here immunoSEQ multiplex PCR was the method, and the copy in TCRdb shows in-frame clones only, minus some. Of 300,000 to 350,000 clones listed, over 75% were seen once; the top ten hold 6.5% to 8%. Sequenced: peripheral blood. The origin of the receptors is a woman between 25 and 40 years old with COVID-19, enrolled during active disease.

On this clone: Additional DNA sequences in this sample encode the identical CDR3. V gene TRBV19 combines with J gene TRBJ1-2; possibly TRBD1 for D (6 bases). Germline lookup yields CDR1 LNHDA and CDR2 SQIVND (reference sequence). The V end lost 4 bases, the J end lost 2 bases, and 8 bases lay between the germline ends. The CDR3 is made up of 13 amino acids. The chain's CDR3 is CASSTTGNYGYTF. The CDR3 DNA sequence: TGTGCCAGTAGTACCACAGGGAACTATGGCTACACCTTC.

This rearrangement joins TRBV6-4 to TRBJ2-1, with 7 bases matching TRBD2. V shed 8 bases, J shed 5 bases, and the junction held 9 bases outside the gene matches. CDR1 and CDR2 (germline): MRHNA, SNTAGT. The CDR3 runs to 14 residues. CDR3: CASLGLESNNEQFF. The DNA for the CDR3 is TGTGCCAGCCTAGGACTAGAGTCCAACAATGAGCAGTTCTTC.

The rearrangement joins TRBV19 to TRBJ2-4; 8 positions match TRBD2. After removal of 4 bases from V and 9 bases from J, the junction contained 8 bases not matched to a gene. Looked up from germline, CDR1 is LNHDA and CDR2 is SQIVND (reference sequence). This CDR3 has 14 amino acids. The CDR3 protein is CASSTPGLGVIQYF. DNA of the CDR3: TGTGCCAGTAGTACTCCGGGACTAGGTGTCATTCAGTACTTC.

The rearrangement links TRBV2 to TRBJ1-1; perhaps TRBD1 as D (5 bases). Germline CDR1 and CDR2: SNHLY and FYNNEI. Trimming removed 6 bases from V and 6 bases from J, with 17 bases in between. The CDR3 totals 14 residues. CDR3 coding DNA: TGTGCCAGCAGGATGGGGCAGGGAGGGGCTGAAGCTTTCTTT. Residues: CASRMGQGGAEAFF.

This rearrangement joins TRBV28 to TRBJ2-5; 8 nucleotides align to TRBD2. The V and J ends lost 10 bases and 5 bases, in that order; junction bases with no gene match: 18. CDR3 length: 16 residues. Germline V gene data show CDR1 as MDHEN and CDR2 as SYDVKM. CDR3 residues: CAIGTSQYPRRETQYF. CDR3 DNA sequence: TGTGCCATCGGGACTAGTCAATATCCCAGGCGGGAGACCCAGTACTTC.

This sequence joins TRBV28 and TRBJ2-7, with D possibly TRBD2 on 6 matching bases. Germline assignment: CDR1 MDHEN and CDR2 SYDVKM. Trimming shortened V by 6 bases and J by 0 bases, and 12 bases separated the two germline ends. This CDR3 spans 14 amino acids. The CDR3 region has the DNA TGTGCCAGCAGCCGGGACTGGGCCTCCTACGAGCAGTACTTC. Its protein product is CASSRDWASYEQYF.

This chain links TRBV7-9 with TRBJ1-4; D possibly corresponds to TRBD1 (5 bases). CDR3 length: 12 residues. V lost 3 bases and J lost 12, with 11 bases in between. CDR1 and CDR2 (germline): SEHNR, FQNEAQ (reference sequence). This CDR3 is CASSFSGSELFF. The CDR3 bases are TGTGCCAGCAGCTTCTCAGGGTCAGAACTGTTTTTT.

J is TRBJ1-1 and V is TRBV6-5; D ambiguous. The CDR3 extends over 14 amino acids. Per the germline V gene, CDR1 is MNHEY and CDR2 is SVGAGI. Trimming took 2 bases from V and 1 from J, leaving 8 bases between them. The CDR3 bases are TGTGCCAGCAGTTACGGGCAGCCGAACACTGAAGCTTTCTTT. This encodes CASSYGQPNTEAFF.

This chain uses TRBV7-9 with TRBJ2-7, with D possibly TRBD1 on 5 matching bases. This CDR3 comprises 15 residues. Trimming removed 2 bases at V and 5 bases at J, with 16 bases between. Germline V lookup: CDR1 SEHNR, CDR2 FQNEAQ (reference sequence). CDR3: CASSLKGRASDEQYF. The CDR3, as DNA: TGTGCCAGCAGCTTAAAGGGCAGGGCGTCCGACGAGCAGTACTTC.

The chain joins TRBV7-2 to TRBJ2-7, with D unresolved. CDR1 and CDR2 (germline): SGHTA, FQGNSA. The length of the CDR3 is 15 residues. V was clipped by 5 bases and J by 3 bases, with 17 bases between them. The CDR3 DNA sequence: TGTGCCAGCAGCATACCCCGGTTAGAGGACTACGAGCAGTACTTC. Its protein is CASSIPRLEDYEQYF.

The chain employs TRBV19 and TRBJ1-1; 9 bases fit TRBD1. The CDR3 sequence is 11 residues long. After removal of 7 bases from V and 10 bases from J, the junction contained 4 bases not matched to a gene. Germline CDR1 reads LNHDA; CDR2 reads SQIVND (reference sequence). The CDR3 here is CASTEGQGAFF. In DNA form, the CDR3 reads TGTGCCAGTACCGAGGGACAGGGAGCTTTCTTT.

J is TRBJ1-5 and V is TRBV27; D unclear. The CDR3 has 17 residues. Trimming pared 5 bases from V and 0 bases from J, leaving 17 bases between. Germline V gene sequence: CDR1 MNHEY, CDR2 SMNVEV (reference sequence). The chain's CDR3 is CASSKREPRYSNQPQHF. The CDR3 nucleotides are TGTGCCAGCAGTAAACGGGAGCCCAGGTATAGCAATCAGCCCCAGCATTTT.

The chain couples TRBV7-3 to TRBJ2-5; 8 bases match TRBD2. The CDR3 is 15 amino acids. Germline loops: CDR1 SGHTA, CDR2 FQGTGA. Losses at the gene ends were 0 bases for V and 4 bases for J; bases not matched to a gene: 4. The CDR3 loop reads CASSLTAGGGETQYF. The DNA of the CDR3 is TGTGCCAGCAGCTTAACGGCGGGAGGCGGAGAGACCCAGTACTTC. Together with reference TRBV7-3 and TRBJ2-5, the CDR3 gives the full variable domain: GAGVSQTPSNKVTEKGKYVELRCDPISGHTALYWYRQSLGQGPEFLIYFQGTGAADDSGLPNDRFFAVRPEGSVSTLKIQRTERGDSAVYLCASSLTAGGGETQYFGPGTRLLVL.

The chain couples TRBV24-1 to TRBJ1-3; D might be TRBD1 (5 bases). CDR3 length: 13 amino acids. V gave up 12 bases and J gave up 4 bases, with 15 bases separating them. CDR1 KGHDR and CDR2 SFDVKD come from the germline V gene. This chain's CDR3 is CAAAPGVGNTIYF. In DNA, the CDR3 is TGTGCCGCAGCCCCGGGGGTCGGAAACACCATATATTTT.

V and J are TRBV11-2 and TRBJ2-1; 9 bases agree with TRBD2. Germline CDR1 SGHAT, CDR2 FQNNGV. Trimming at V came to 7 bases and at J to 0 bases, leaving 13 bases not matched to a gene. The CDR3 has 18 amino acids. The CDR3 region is CASTSSSGMGSSYNEQFF. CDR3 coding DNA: TGTGCCAGCACCTCCTCTAGCGGGATGGGGAGCTCCTACAATGAGCAGTTCTTC.

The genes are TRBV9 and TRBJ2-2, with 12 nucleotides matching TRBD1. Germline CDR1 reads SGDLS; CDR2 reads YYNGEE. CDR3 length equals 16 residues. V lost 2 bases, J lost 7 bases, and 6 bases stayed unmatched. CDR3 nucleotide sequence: TGTGCCAGCAGCGTGGGACAGGGGGCGCAGGTCGGGGAGCTGTTTTTT. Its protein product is CASSVGQGAQVGELFF.

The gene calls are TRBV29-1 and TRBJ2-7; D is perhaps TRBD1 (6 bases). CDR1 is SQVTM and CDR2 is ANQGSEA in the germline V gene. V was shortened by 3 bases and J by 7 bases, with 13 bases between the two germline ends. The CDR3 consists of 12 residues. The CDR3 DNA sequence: TGCAGCGTTGACTTGGACAGTGGGGAGCAGTACTTC. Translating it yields CSVDLDSGEQYF.

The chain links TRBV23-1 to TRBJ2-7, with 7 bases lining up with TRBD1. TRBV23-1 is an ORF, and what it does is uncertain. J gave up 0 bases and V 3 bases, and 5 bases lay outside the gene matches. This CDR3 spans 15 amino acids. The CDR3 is CASSHYRDSSYEQYF. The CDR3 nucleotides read TGCGCCAGCAGTCATTACCGGGACAGCTCCTACGAGCAGTACTTC.

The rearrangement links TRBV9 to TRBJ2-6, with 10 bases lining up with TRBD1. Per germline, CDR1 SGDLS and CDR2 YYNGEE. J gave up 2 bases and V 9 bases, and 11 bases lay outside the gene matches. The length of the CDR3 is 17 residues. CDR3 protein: CAILRGTGAAGANVLTF. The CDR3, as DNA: TGTGCCATCCTAAGGGGGACAGGGGCCGCTGGGGCCAACGTCCTGACTTTC.

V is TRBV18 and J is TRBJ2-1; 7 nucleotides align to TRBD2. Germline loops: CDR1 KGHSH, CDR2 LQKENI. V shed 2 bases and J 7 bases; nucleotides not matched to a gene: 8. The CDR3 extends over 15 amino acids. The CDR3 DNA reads TGTGCCAGCTCACCAGCATGGGAGGGTTTGAATGAGCAGTTCTTC. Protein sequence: CASSPAWEGLNEQFF.

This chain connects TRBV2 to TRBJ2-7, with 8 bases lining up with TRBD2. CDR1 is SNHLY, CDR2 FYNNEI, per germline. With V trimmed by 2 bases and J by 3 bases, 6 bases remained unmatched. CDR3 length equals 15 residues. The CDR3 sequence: CASSEYKTSDYEQYF. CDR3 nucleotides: TGTGCCAGCAGTGAATATAAGACTAGCGACTACGAGCAGTACTTC. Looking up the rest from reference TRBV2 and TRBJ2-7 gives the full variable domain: EPEVTQTPSHQVTQMGQEVILRCVPISNHLYFYWYRQILGQKVEFLVSFYNNEISEKSEIFDDQFSVERPDGSNFTLKIRSTKLEDSAMYFCASSEYKTSDYEQYFGPGTRLTVT.